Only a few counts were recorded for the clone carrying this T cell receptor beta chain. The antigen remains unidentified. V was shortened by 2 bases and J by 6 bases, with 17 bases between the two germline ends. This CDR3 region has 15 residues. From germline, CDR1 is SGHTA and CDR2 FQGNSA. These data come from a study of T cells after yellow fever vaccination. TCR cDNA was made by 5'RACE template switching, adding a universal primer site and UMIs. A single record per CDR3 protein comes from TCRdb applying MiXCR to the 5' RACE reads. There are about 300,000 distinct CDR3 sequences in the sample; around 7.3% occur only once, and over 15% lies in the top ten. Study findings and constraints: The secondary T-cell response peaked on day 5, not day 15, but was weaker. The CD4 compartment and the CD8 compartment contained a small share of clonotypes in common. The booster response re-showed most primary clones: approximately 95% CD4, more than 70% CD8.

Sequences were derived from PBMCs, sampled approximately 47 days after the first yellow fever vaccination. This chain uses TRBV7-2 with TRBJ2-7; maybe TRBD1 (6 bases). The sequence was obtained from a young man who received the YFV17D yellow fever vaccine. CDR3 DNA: TGTGCCAGCAGCTTATTTATGGTGAAAGGGGGCGAGCAGTACTTC. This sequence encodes CASSLFMVKGGEQYF.